The text below deals with one T cell receptor beta chain. Its antigen is unidentified. The data originate from a study of T cell responses to AZD1222 COVID-19 vaccine. Study overall: Pooled together were second doses at about 4 or about 12 weeks. Study results and caveats: Repertoire sampling happened only post peak T cell response.

Using immunoSEQ multiplex PCR, the repertoire was profiled, and TCRdb retains in-frame clones only, with some absent. The sample carries about 130,000 clones, 88% recorded once. J was trimmed by 15 bases and V by 3 bases; bases with no gene match: 10. The CDR3 sequence is 13 residues long. The sequences come from peripheral blood, collected on day 0 of AZD1222 vaccination. This chain connects TRBV12-3 or TRBV12-4 to TRBJ2-1; TRBD1 matches 8 bases. This sequence was found in an adult in good health. The CDR3 loop is CASSFLLGQDPFF. DNA for the CDR3: TGTGCCAGCAGTTTTTTGTTGGGACAGGATCCGTTCTTC.